The 23 T cell receptor beta chains below all came from one sample that was sequenced in a study of blood T cell repertoires in COVID-19. Measured with immunoSEQ multiplex PCR; TCRdb has only the in-frame clones, and not every one. The data hold under 150,000 clones, with 85% to 90% observed a single time. The sequencing sample was made of peripheral blood. The receptors here all came from a woman in her sixties with COVID-19, enrolled during active disease.

The J gene is TRBJ1-3, the V gene TRBV27; tentative D call: TRBD1 (6 bases). The CDR3 has 14 amino acids. Germline assignment: CDR1 MNHEY and CDR2 SMNVEV (reference sequence). The V end was cut by 5 bases, the J end by 3 bases, with 11 bases between. The CDR3 nucleotides are TGTGCCAGCAGTAACACAGGGTTTGGAAACACCATATATTTT. It encodes CASSNTGFGNTIYF.

The V and J genes are TRBV4-1 and TRBJ1-6, with 8 bases identical to TRBD1. The CDR3 covers 18 residues. Trimming at V came to 4 bases and at J to 7 bases, leaving 15 bases not matched to a gene. CDR1 is MGHRA and CDR2 is YSYEKL in the germline V gene. CDR3 region: CASSPLMPFRGQNSPLHF. The DNA for the CDR3 is TGCGCCAGCAGCCCGCTAATGCCTTTCAGGGGGCAAAATTCACCCCTCCACTTT.

The rearrangement joins TRBV7-9 to TRBJ1-1; D remains unclear. From germline, CDR1 is SEHNR and CDR2 FQNEAQ (reference sequence). This CDR3 contains 13 residues. Between the trimmed V and J ends, which lost 5 bases and 3 bases, there was a span of 10 bases. The CDR3 spells CASSHAGYTEAFF. The CDR3 region has the DNA TGTGCCAGCAGCCACGCGGGGTACACTGAAGCTTTCTTT.

The genes are TRBV19 and TRBJ1-5, with 7 nucleotides matching TRBD1. The CDR3 loop spans 14 amino acids. CDR1 is LNHDA and CDR2 is SQIVND in the germline V gene (reference sequence). The junction had 5 bases not matched to a gene; V was cut back by 4 bases and J by 5 bases. The CDR3 spells CASSKGALYQPQHF. CDR3 nucleotide sequence: TGTGCCAGTAGTAAGGGGGCGTTATATCAGCCCCAGCATTTT.

The genes are TRBV5-6 and TRBJ2-1; TRBD1 is a possible D gene (5 bases). This CDR3 is 16 amino acids long. V dropped 2 bases and J dropped 0 bases, with 12 bases sitting between them. Germline CDR1 reads SGHDT; CDR2 reads YYEEEE. As DNA, the CDR3 is TGTGCCAGCAGCTTCCAGGGTCCCCCCTCCTACAATGAGCAGTTCTTC. As protein: CASSFQGPPSYNEQFF.

CDR3 residues: CASRAYGYTF. CDR3 DNA: TGTGCCAGCAGGGCCTATGGCTACACCTTC. This chain links TRBV6-5 with TRBJ1-2; no firm D call. The germline V and J ends were trimmed by 6 bases and 4 bases, with 3 bases remaining between them. Germline CDR1 reads MNHEY; CDR2 reads SVGAGI. CDR3 length: 10 residues.

CDR3 amino acids: CAIRSGVNSPLHF. The CDR3 nucleotides read TGTGCCATCAGAAGCGGGGTTAATTCACCCCTCCACTTT. The rearrangement links TRBV10-3 to TRBJ1-6; D gene unclear. CDR3 length: 13 residues. Deletions cut 6 bases from V and 6 bases from J, with 9 bases between. The germline CDR1 and CDR2 sequences are ENHRY and SYGVKD.

The chain employs TRBV5-1 and TRBJ1-2; TRBD1 matches at 9 bases. With V trimmed by 4 bases and J by 7 bases, 11 bases remained unmatched. Germline V CDR1 and CDR2: SGHRS, YFSETQ. The CDR3 has 15 residues. CDR3 protein: CASSRTGGAPGGYTF. The CDR3 DNA reads as TGCGCCAGCAGCCGAACAGGGGGCGCCCCGGGTGGCTACACCTTC.

This clone was picked up a small number of times. V and J are TRBV5-1 and TRBJ1-4; D may be TRBD1 (6 bases). CDR3 length: 14 residues. Germline values: CDR1 SGHRS, CDR2 YFSETQ. V was pared by 1 base and J by 8 bases, with 12 bases between. CDR3 amino acids: CASSLTYTGEKLFF. CDR3 DNA sequence: TGCGCCAGCAGCTTGACCTATACAGGGGAAAAACTGTTTTTT.

This clone has just one count. The rearrangement links TRBV6-6 to TRBJ2-7; TRBD1 agrees at 7 bases. The V segment lost 2 bases and the J segment 1 base; nucleotides outside the gene matches: 2. The CDR3 covers 14 residues. Germline V CDR1 and CDR2: MNHNY, SVGAGI (reference sequence). In DNA, the CDR3 is TGTGCCAGCAGTTACCCACAGGGGTCCTACGAGCAGTACTTC. Translated, it gives CASSYPQGSYEQYF.

This chain connects TRBV9 to TRBJ2-3, with 7 bases fitting TRBD2. CDR3 length equals 16 residues. V shed 3 bases and J 1 base; nucleotides not matched to a gene: 8. The germline V gene has CDR1 SGDLS and CDR2 YYNGEE. The CDR3 region has the DNA TGTGCCAGCAGCGCTCTCGGGCTAGCGGGCACAGATACGCAGTATTTT. Encoded protein: CASSALGLAGTDTQYF.

CDR3 sequence (DNA): TGTGCCACCAGCAGTAGGCTCGGGGGGAACACTGAAGCTTTCTTT. Its protein product is CATSSRLGGNTEAFF. This chain links TRBV15 with TRBJ1-1; D possibly corresponds to TRBD1 (5 bases). Trimming cost V 3 bases and J 1 base, with 12 bases left between them. The CDR3 consists of 15 residues. CDR1 is LNHNV, CDR2 YYDKDF, per germline (reference sequence).

This chain links TRBV3-1 (or the pseudogene TRBV3-2) with TRBJ1-1, with 7 nucleotides matching TRBD1. J lost 2 bases, V lost 4 bases, and 4 bases had no gene match. Germline CDR1 and CDR2: LGHDT and YNNKEL (reference sequence). There are 14 residues in the CDR3. The CDR3 reads CASSRRQGNTEAFF. DNA of the CDR3: TGTGCCAGCAGCCGCAGACAGGGAAACACTGAAGCTTTCTTT.

In its sample, this clone ranks as medium-sized. V is TRBV23-1 and J is TRBJ1-1, with D hard to call. TRBV23-1 is reported as an ORF; its role is uncertain. V lost 0 bases and J 6 bases, leaving 14 bases between the germline ends. This CDR3 has 15 residues. As DNA, the CDR3 is TGCGCCAGCAGTCAATCCGTGCAGGCCTGGGCTGAAGCTTTCTTT. It yields the protein CASSQSVQAWAEAFF.

Only one count was recorded for this clone. This sample also contains other DNA sequences that code for the same CDR3. This chain uses TRBV13 with TRBJ2-7; 7 bases agree with TRBD2. With V trimmed by 1 base and J by 6 bases, 6 bases remained unmatched. This CDR3 has 14 residues. The germline gives CDR1 PRHDT, CDR2 FYEKMQ (reference sequence). This CDR3 reads CASSLAGPGGEQYF. CDR3 DNA: TGTGCCAGCAGCTTAGCAGGTCCGGGGGGCGAGCAGTACTTC.

A few counts support this clone. CDR3 amino acids: CATSNPGTAKREQYF. For the CDR3, the DNA is TGTGCCACCAGCAATCCCGGGACAGCAAAACGGGAGCAGTACTTC. This sequence joins TRBV15 and TRBJ2-7; 7 bases match TRBD1. CDR1 is LNHNV, CDR2 YYDKDF, per germline (reference sequence). The CDR3 length is 15 residues. Losses at the gene ends were 4 bases for V and 7 bases for J; bases not matched to a gene: 13.

The chain joins TRBV19 to TRBJ1-1, with 9 nucleotides matching TRBD1. J gave up 5 bases and V 9 bases, and 10 bases lay outside the gene matches. The CDR3 is 14 residues long. Germline loops: CDR1 LNHDA, CDR2 SQIVND (reference sequence). The chain's CDR3 is CASHLGQGLTEAFF. Here the CDR3 DNA reads TGTGCCAGCCACCTGGGACAGGGTCTAACTGAAGCTTTCTTT. Full variable domain (remainder filled in from reference TRBV19 and TRBJ1-1): DGGITQSPKYLFRKEGQNVTLSCEQNLNHDAMYWYRQDPGQGLRLIYYSQIVNDFQKGDIAEGYSVSREKKESFPLTVTSAQKNPTAFYLCASHLGQGLTEAFFGQGTRLTVV.

V gene TRBV30 combines with J gene TRBJ1-5; 8 positions agree with TRBD1. The junction had 9 bases not matched to a gene; V was cut back by 5 bases and J by 0 bases. This CDR3 spans 16 amino acids. Germline-derived CDR1 and CDR2 are GTSNPN and SVGIG (reference sequence). This CDR3 reads CAWLDRGTHSNQPQHF. The CDR3 DNA reads TGTGCCTGGCTCGACAGGGGAACACATAGCAATCAGCCCCAGCATTTT.

V gene TRBV24-1 combines with J gene TRBJ2-6, with D possibly TRBD1 on 6 matching bases. Trimming removed 1 base at V and 2 bases at J, with 8 bases between. The CDR3 totals 16 residues. CDR1 and CDR2 (germline): KGHDR, SFDVKD. In DNA, the CDR3 is TGTGCCACCAGTGATTTCAGGGGTCCTGGGGCCAACGTCCTGACTTTC. Its protein is CATSDFRGPGANVLTF.

This clone was observed once. The V and J genes are TRBV9 and TRBJ1-2; 7 nucleotides agree with TRBD1. Germline V CDR1 and CDR2: SGDLS, YYNGEE. CDR3 length: 15 residues. With 3 bases clipped from V and 8 bases from J, the junction kept 13 bases outside the gene matches. This CDR3 reads CASSAQGNRNRGYTF. The CDR3 DNA reads TGTGCCAGCAGCGCACAGGGGAATAGGAACAGGGGCTACACCTTC.

In its sample, this clone was seen once. The chain carries TRBV9 and TRBJ2-7, with 14 bases aligning to TRBD2. Trimming cost V 3 bases and J 3 bases; bases outside gene matches: 5. CDR1 and CDR2 (germline): SGDLS, YYNGEE. The CDR3 sequence is 16 residues long. The CDR3 loop reads CASSETSGGAIYEQYF. In DNA, the CDR3 is TGTGCCAGCAGCGAGACTAGCGGGGGGGCCATCTACGAGCAGTACTTC.

The rearrangement links TRBV10-3 to TRBJ1-2; weak D call: TRBD1 (6 bases). This CDR3 has 14 residues. Trimming removed 6 bases from V and 8 bases from J, with 19 bases in between. CDR1 and CDR2 (germline): ENHRY, SYGVKD. The CDR3 DNA follows: TGTGCCATCAGCCCTCAACGGACAGAGAGAGGCTACACCTTC. It specifies CAISPQRTERGYTF.

The V gene is TRBV5-1, the J gene TRBJ2-5; TRBD2 matches 10 bases. V shed 0 bases and J 3 bases; nucleotides not matched to a gene: 2. The length of the CDR3 is 15 residues. Germline V gene data show CDR1 as SGHRS and CDR2 as YFSETQ. CDR3 nucleotides: TGCGCCAGCAGCTTGGAGCGGGGGGGCGAAGAGACCCAGTACTTC. Translation: CASSLERGGEETQYF.